This TCR beta chain comes out of a study of blood T cell repertoires in COVID-19. This clone was detected once. How the authors handled the data: Amplification of reference gene primers provided the estimated nucleated cell counts. Sequencing was performed with immunoSEQ multiplex PCR; in TCRdb, only in-frame clones are kept and a portion is missing. V, J and clone size are taken as reported in that table, and D and trimming were inferred from the DNA itself. Among about 160,000 clones listed, 86% were seen once. Trimming stripped 2 bases from V and 7 bases from J, with 17 bases between. Germline values: CDR1 PRHDT, CDR2 FYEKMQ (reference sequence). The length of the CDR3 is 15 residues.

The material sequenced was peripheral blood. This receptor was identified in a man aged 45-65 years with active or convalescent COVID-19. The rearrangement joins TRBV13 to TRBJ2-5; D not certain. For the CDR3, the DNA is TGTGCCAGCAGCTTAAGCTCTGGTTCCGGCGGGACCCAGTACTTC. Amino acids: CASSLSSGSGGTQYF.